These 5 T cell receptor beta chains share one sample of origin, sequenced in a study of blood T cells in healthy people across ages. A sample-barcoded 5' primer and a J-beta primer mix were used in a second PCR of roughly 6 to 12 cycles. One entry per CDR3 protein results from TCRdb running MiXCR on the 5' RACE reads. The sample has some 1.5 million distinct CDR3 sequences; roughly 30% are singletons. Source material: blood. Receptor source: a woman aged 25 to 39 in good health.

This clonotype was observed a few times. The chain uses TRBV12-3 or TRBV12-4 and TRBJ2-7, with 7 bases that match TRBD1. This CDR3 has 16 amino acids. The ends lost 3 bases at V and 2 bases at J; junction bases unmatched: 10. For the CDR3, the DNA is TGTGCCAGCAGTTTGCAAACCGGGACAGACCCCTACGAGCAGTACTTC. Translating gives CASSLQTGTDPYEQYF.

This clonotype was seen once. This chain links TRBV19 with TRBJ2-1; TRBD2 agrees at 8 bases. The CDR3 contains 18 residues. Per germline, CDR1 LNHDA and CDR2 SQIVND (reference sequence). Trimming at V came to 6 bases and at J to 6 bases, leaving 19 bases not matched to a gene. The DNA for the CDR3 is TGTGCCAGTAGCAGACCCTTCTCTAGCGGCGCGGGGGGCAATGAGCAGTTCTTC. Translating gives CASSRPFSSGAGGNEQFF.

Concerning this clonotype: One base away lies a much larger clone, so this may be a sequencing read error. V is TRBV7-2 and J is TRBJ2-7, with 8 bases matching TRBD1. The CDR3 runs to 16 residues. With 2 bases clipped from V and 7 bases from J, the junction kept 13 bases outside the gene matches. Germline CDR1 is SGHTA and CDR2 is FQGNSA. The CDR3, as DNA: TGTGCCAGCAGCTTAACAGGGGGGCCTACCTACAATGAGCAGTACTTC. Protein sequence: CASSLTGGPTYNEQYF. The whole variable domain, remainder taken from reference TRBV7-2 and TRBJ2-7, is GAGVSQSPSNKVTEKGKDVELRCDPISGHTALYWYRQSLGQGLEFLIYFQGNSAPDKSGLPSDRFSAERTGGSVSTLTIQRTQQEDSAVYLCASSLTGGPTYNEQYFGPGTRLTVT.

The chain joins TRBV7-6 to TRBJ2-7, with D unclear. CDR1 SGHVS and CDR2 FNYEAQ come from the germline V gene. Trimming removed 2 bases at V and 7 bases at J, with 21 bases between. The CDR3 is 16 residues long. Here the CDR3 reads CASSLFEAPGGNEQYF. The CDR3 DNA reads TGTGCCAGCAGCTTATTTGAGGCGCCAGGTGGCAATGAGCAGTACTTC.

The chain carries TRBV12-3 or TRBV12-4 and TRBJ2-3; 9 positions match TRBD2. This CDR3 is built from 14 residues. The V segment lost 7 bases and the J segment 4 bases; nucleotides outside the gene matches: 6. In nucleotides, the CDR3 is TGTGCCAGCATCCCGGGACTAGCCGCAGATACGCAGTATTTT. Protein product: CASIPGLAADTQYF.